The text below deals with one TCR beta chain. Using immunoSEQ multiplex PCR, the repertoire was profiled, and TCRdb retains in-frame clones only, with some absent. The table includes 130,000 to 150,000 clones, roughly 88% detected once. This sample was included in a study of blood T cell repertoires in COVID-19. Study as a whole: The United States, Italy and Spain provided the acute and convalescent COVID-19 samples. T cells, B-cell-depleted T cells, or PBMCs supplied cDNA or gDNA.

V lost 6 bases and J lost 3, with 15 bases in between. This CDR3 region has 14 residues. CDR1 LNHDA and CDR2 SQIVND come from the germline V gene (reference sequence). The Seattle site enrolled patients during active infection and followed them longitudinally. The chain carries TRBV19 and TRBJ2-7; D remains ambiguous. This receptor was identified in an older woman with COVID-19, enrolled during active disease. Sequenced: peripheral blood. CDR3 DNA: TGTGCCAGTAGCAACTCCCCGAGCTTCTACGAGCAGTACTTC. It translates to CASSNSPSFYEQYF. Filled out from reference TRBV19 and TRBJ2-7, the complete variable domain reads DGGITQSPKYLFRKEGQNVTLSCEQNLNHDAMYWYRQDPGQGLRLIYYSQIVNDFQKGDIAEGYSVSREKKESFPLTVTSAQKNPTAFYLCASSNSPSFYEQYFGPGTRLTVT.